This T cell receptor (beta chain) was captured by sequencing in a study of cytomegalovirus exposure and HLA in healthy donors. Points from the study as a whole: Cytomegalovirus association was assigned to about 150 TCR beta chains. It was reportedly the case that the classifier diagnosed cytomegalovirus status with high specificity and sensitivity. A later analysis found first-cohort TCR clusters tended to co-occur in the 95 to 150 validation repertoires.

In its sample, this clone was seen once. No antigen is known for it. The protocol was immunoSEQ multiplex PCR, while the TCRdb copy is restricted to in-frame clones and leaves out a portion. The data contain 250,000 or so clones, 90% of them seen just once; the ten biggest clones take up less than 0.4%. The germline V gene has CDR1 MGHRA and CDR2 YSYEKL. V dropped 2 bases and J dropped 2; count of bases not matched to a gene: 8. This CDR3 spans 18 amino acids. The donors belonged to the approximately 120-subject validation cohort, separate from the roughly 650-subject first cohort. Sequenced sample: PBMCs. This rearrangement joins TRBV4-1 to TRBJ2-3, with TRBD1 identical over 12 bases. This receptor was obtained from a woman younger than 30 in good health and CMV-seronegative. The CDR3 loop is CASSQRGGTGGPTDTQYF. CDR3 DNA: TGCGCCAGCAGCCAAAGGGGAGGGACAGGGGGCCCCACAGATACGCAGTATTTT.